Each of the 10 T cell receptor beta chains below was sequenced from the same sample in a study of spatial heterogeneity in lung cancer. Time point noted: sample taken at primary tumor resection. Material for sequencing was whole RNA from tumor, nontumor lung or frozen PBMC, left unsorted. TCRdb reprocessed the 5' RACE reads with MiXCR, giving one entry per CDR3 protein. This repertoire shows tens of thousands of distinct CDR3 sequences, about 20% found once; its top ten account for roughly 6.2%. Sequenced here: PBMCs, sampled at surgery. The receptor source for this set is a male donor with early-stage non-small cell lung cancer.

This clonotype appeared once. The V call is TRBV6-2 or TRBV6-3, the J call TRBJ2-7; 7 bases are a match to TRBD1. This CDR3 contains 13 residues. The V segment lost 5 bases and the J segment 2 bases; nucleotides outside the gene matches: 3. CDR1 and CDR2 from the germline V gene are MNHEY and SVGEGT. CDR3 bases: TGTGCCAGCAGTCCCACAGGGGCCTACGAGCAGTACTTC. It codes for CASSPTGAYEQYF.

V and J are TRBV11-1 and TRBJ2-2; maybe TRBD2 (7 bases). The CDR3 length is 15 residues. The V gene's germline CDR1 is SGHAT and CDR2 FQDESV (reference sequence). V lost 4 bases, J lost 5 bases, and 14 bases lay in between. CDR3 sequence (DNA): TGTGCCAGCAGCTCGGGGGGACAAAAGACCGGGGAGCTGTTTTTT. Protein sequence: CASSSGGQKTGELFF.

The V call is TRBV25-1, the J call TRBJ2-7, with a tentative D call TRBD2 (5 bases). The CDR3 is 11 residues long. Germline CDR1 is MGHDK and CDR2 is SYGVNS. With 2 bases removed from V and 9 bases from J, the gap between germline ends came to 8 bases. For the CDR3, the DNA is TGTGCCAGCAGTGAAGAGGGAAGGCAGTACTTC. Its protein product is CASSEEGRQYF.

The V call is TRBV9, the J call TRBJ2-1, with D possibly matching TRBD2 (6 bases). CDR1 and CDR2 from the germline V gene are SGDLS and YYNGEE. This CDR3 is 17 amino acids long. Trimming removed 4 bases from V and 1 base from J, with 18 bases in between. This chain's CDR3 is CASSPRGGSGSYNEQFF. The CDR3 bases are TGTGCCAGCAGCCCCCGTGGGGGGAGTGGGTCCTACAATGAGCAGTTCTTC.

This clonotype was seen more than once but under ten times. CDR3 sequence reads: CASSASGQGAMIYGYTF. The DNA of the CDR3 is TGTGCCAGCAGCGCTTCGGGACAGGGGGCGATGATCTATGGCTACACCTTC. The chain carries TRBV7-6 and TRBJ1-2; 12 bases align to TRBD1. The CDR3 loop spans 17 amino acids. The germline gives CDR1 SGHVS, CDR2 FNYEAQ. Trimming took 5 bases from V and 4 from J; bases not matched to a gene: 11.

V usage is TRBV6-1 and J usage is TRBJ2-1, with TRBD1 matching over 7 bases. With V trimmed by 7 bases and J by 0 bases, 6 bases remained unmatched. The CDR3 totals 15 residues. Germline loops: CDR1 MNHNS, CDR2 SASEGT. The CDR3 DNA is TGTGCCAGCACCCGGGACAGTCGCTCCTACAATGAGCAGTTCTTC. Amino acid sequence: CASTRDSRSYNEQFF.

This rearrangement joins TRBV7-2 to TRBJ1-1; maybe TRBD1 (6 bases). Trimming left V 5 bases short and J 1 base short, with 11 bases between. Germline CDR1 SGHTA, CDR2 FQGNSA. This CDR3 spans 14 amino acids. CDR3 in DNA: TGTGCCAGCAGCCAACAGGGACCGAACACTGAAGCTTTCTTT. Translated: CASSQQGPNTEAFF.

V is TRBV6-5 and J is TRBJ2-6, with 7 positions matching TRBD1. Germline V lookup: CDR1 MNHEY, CDR2 SVGAGI. V shed 7 bases and J 0 bases; nucleotides not matched to a gene: 6. The CDR3 covers 16 residues. In DNA, the CDR3 is TGTGCCAGCACACGGACAGGCCGCTCTGGGGCCAACGTCCTGACTTTC. Residues: CASTRTGRSGANVLTF.

This clonotype was seen a few times. The rearrangement uses TRBV7-3 and TRBJ2-7; 9 bases line up with TRBD2. This CDR3 spans 15 amino acids. The V and J ends lost 5 bases and 1 base, in that order; junction bases with no gene match: 6. Germline CDR1 is SGHTA and CDR2 is FQGTGA. CDR3 bases: TGTGCCAGCAGCCCCGGGACTAGCCCTTCCTACGAGCAGTACTTC. Amino acid sequence: CASSPGTSPSYEQYF.

This clonotype appeared many times. The chain has TRBV5-1 and TRBJ2-1; 10 bases are a match to TRBD2. The CDR3 is 16 amino acids. Germline values: CDR1 SGHRS, CDR2 YFSETQ. Germline trimming cut 4 bases from V and 5 bases from J; bases unmatched to any gene: 9. The CDR3 here is CASSPLAGGGNNEQFF. The DNA of the CDR3 is TGCGCCAGCAGCCCGTTAGCGGGGGGCGGGAACAATGAGCAGTTCTTC. The full variable domain, its missing parts supplied by reference TRBV5-1 and TRBJ2-1, is KAGVTQTPRYLIKTRGQQVTLSCSPISGHRSVSWYQQTPGQGLQFLFEYFSETQRNKGNFPGRFSGRQFSNSRSEMNVSTLELGDSALYLCASSPLAGGGNNEQFFGPGTRLTVL.